The TCR beta chain under discussion was sequenced for a study of T-cell reconstitution after alpha-beta-depleted transplantation in children. V shed 0 bases and J shed 5 bases, with 13 bases lying between them. The germline V gene has CDR1 LNHDA and CDR2 SQIVND (reference sequence). This CDR3 is built from 16 residues. This clonotype occurred many times. It was with unique molecular identifiers that the TCRbeta library was prepared. MiXCR was run by TCRdb on the PCR reads, yielding one entry per CDR3 protein. In the table there are 120,000 or so distinct CDR3 sequences, 10% of which are singletons. The material sequenced was PBMCs from the stem cell graft donor, taken from the stem cell graft. The chain joins TRBV19 to TRBJ1-4; D is unresolved. The clonotype comes from a human donor who donated a stem cell graft to a child with acute lymphoblastic leukemia. CDR3 amino acids: CASSIDKGVGNEKLFF. As DNA, the CDR3 is TGTGCCAGTAGTATAGATAAGGGCGTCGGAAATGAAAAACTGTTTTTT. Using reference TRBV19 and TRBJ1-4 for the parts outside the CDR3, the full variable domain is DGGITQSPKYLFRKEGQNVTLSCEQNLNHDAMYWYRQDPGQGLRLIYYSQIVNDFQKGDIAEGYSVSREKKESFPLTVTSAQKNPTAFYLCASSIDKGVGNEKLFFGSGTQLSVL.